This T cell receptor (beta chain) derives from a study of OX40 agonist ivuxolimab in advanced cancers. Per germline, CDR1 WNHNN and CDR2 SYGVQD (reference sequence). The CDR3 sequence is 15 residues long. The protocol was immunoSEQ multiplex PCR, while the TCRdb copy is restricted to in-frame clones and leaves out a portion. The sample gives some 140,000 clones, just over 90% of which show up once; roughly 1% is in the top ten. With respect to this clone: One end of the junction fails to match germline, which may point to a read error.

The source was CD4+ or CD8+ T cells sorted from blood, collected in a trial of the OX40 agonist ivuxolimab. The chain has TRBV10-1 and TRBJ1-1; 8 positions agree with TRBD1. This clonotype was sampled from an adult with an advanced solid tumor such as melanoma, head and neck, liver or kidney cancer. The CDR3 sequence is CASRESTGGGTEAFF. CDR3 in DNA: TGCGCCAGCAGGGAGTCCACAGGGGGTGGCACTGAAGCTTTCTTT.